The sequence of this TCR beta chain was determined in a study of T cell changes during pregnancy in multiple sclerosis. The repertoire was sequenced with immunoSEQ multiplex PCR; TCRdb's copy has only in-frame clones and lacks some. Of 40,000 to 50,000 clones in the sample, approximately 90% are singletons; the top ten hold roughly 0.5%. Germline V gene sequence: CDR1 SGHAT, CDR2 FQNNGV. V was cut by 0 bases and J by 4 bases, with 10 bases left in between. CDR3 length: 15 amino acids. Material: CD4+ T cells from peripheral blood mononuclear cells, obtained in the third trimester of pregnancy. V gene TRBV11-2 combines with J gene TRBJ1-5, with D possibly matching TRBD1 (5 bases). This clonotype was sampled from a female donor with multiple sclerosis, enrolled in a pregnancy study. The CDR3 region is CASSLEWGRNQPQHF. CDR3 nucleotide sequence: TGTGCCAGCAGCTTAGAGTGGGGGAGGAATCAGCCCCAGCATTTT.